One sample yielded the 29 T cell receptor beta chains listed below, sequenced in a study of T-cell reconstitution after alpha-beta-depleted transplantation in children. TCRbeta library construction was performed incorporating unique molecular identifiers. One entry per CDR3 protein results from TCRdb running MiXCR on the PCR reads. The sample lists about 420,000 distinct CDR3 sequences, 15% to 20% occurring once. The input for sequencing was PBMCs, mostly from graft donor cells, taken 360 days after TCRalphabeta/CD19-depleted stem cell transplant. These receptors were taken from a boy younger than two who had a stem cell transplant for Wiskott-Aldrich syndrome, so the T cells may come from the graft donor.

This clonotype occurred a few times. V is TRBV12-5 and J is TRBJ2-5, with D tentatively TRBD2 (6 bases). V was cut by 6 bases and J by 2 bases, with 16 bases left in between. CDR1 LGHNT and CDR2 FRNRAP come from the germline V gene. The CDR3 spans 15 residues. DNA for the CDR3: TGTGCTAGTGGCGGGGGAGCGGCGGGACAAGAGACCCAGTACTTC. Translating gives CASGGGAAGQETQYF.

The chain combines TRBV6-2 or TRBV6-3 with TRBJ2-1; D ambiguous. V was trimmed by 4 bases and J by 8 bases, leaving 12 bases between them. Germline loops: CDR1 MNHEY, CDR2 SVGEGT. CDR3 length: 13 residues. CDR3 sequence reads: CASSLSVSYEQFF. CDR3 bases: TGTGCCAGCAGTTTATCTGTTTCGTATGAGCAGTTCTTC.

The chain combines TRBV4-1 with TRBJ2-1; D perhaps matches TRBD2 (6 bases). Germline CDR1 and CDR2: MGHRA and YSYEKL. V was pared by 0 bases and J by 6 bases, with 9 bases between. The CDR3 has 14 amino acids. The CDR3 nucleotides read TGCGCCAGCAGCCAAGATAGCGGCTTCAATGAGCAGTTCTTC. It encodes CASSQDSGFNEQFF.

This clonotype was seen only a few times. The chain joins TRBV4-1 to TRBJ2-1, with 7 bases lining up with TRBD2. V lost 4 bases to trimming and J lost 4 bases; unmatched junction nucleotides: 10. The CDR3 contains 16 residues. Germline V gene data show CDR1 as MGHRA and CDR2 as YSYEKL. The CDR3 sequence is CASSLPSGKGYNEQFF. The DNA of the CDR3 is TGCGCCAGCAGCCTCCCGAGCGGGAAGGGGTACAATGAGCAGTTCTTC.

The chain couples TRBV12-3 or TRBV12-4 to TRBJ2-1; no clear D. Trimming took 2 bases from V and 5 from J, leaving 4 bases between them. The CDR3 totals 12 residues. The CDR3 loop reads CASSLLDNEQFF. CDR3 DNA sequence: TGTGCCAGCAGTTTATTAGACAATGAGCAGTTCTTC.

This clonotype has just a few counts. The CDR3 region is CASIQHTNNEQFF. DNA of the CDR3: TGTGCCAGCATTCAACACACCAACAATGAGCAGTTCTTC. The chain combines TRBV2 with TRBJ2-1; D unresolved. In germline, CDR1 is SNHLY, CDR2 FYNNEI. The CDR3 extends over 13 amino acids. Trimming removed 7 bases at V and 5 bases at J, with 12 bases between.

This clonotype was recorded at least ten times. The chain uses TRBV12-3 or TRBV12-4 and TRBJ1-2; 7 bases match TRBD1. CDR3 length equals 13 residues. J gave up 4 bases and V 6 bases, and 5 bases lay outside the gene matches. The DNA of the CDR3 is TGTGCCAGCAGCCGACAGGGCCCCTATGGCTACACCTTC. Translation gives CASSRQGPYGYTF.

In this sample, this clonotype turned up a few times. This chain links TRBV4-3 with TRBJ2-3; 8 bases are shared with TRBD2. Germline V gene sequence: CDR1 LGHNA, CDR2 YSLEER. V lost 0 bases to trimming and J lost 0 bases; unmatched junction nucleotides: 11. The CDR3 covers 19 residues. The CDR3 DNA reads TGCGCCAGCAGCCAAGAAATGCTAGCGGGCCTTTCTAGCACAGATACGCAGTATTTT. Residues: CASSQEMLAGLSSTDTQYF.

The chain joins TRBV11-2 to TRBJ2-1, with D unclear. This CDR3 is built from 15 residues. Germline V gene data show CDR1 as SGHAT and CDR2 as FQNNGV. V lost 3 bases, J lost 12 bases, and 21 bases lay in between. CDR3 residues: CASSFKVSPAVVQFF. CDR3 nucleotides: TGTGCCAGCAGCTTTAAGGTGTCGCCGGCCGTCGTGCAGTTCTTC.

Only a few counts were recorded for this clonotype. This chain connects TRBV11-2 to TRBJ2-5, with TRBD1 matching over 7 bases. Germline lookup yields CDR1 SGHAT and CDR2 FQNNGV. Trimming removed 7 bases from V and 5 bases from J; junction bases left unmatched: 10. The CDR3 runs to 14 residues. The CDR3 bases are TGTGCCAGCACCCGACAGGGAATTGGGGAGACCCAGTACTTC. The encoded protein is CASTRQGIGETQYF.

The rearrangement links TRBV5-1 to TRBJ2-2; possible D gene TRBD1, 5 bases. With 1 base removed from V and 2 bases from J, the gap between germline ends came to 9 bases. Germline CDR1 is SGHRS and CDR2 is YFSETQ. CDR3 size: 15 residues. This CDR3 is CASSLLGLNTGELFF. In nucleotides, the CDR3 is TGCGCCAGCAGCTTGTTGGGGCTTAACACCGGGGAGCTGTTTTTT.

This clonotype was counted a few times. J is TRBJ2-1 and V is TRBV28; TRBD2 agrees at 13 bases. This CDR3 has 18 residues. V lost 2 bases, J lost 6 bases, and 10 bases stayed unmatched. From germline, CDR1 is MDHEN and CDR2 SYDVKM. The chain's CDR3 is CASSLIWPRTSGGNEQFF. CDR3 DNA: TGTGCCAGCAGTTTAATATGGCCGAGGACTAGCGGGGGCAATGAGCAGTTCTTC.

The chain couples TRBV28 to TRBJ2-3; weak D call: TRBD2 (5 bases). The CDR3 sequence is 13 residues long. Looked up from germline, CDR1 is MDHEN and CDR2 is SYDVKM. Trimming pared 3 bases from V and 8 bases from J, leaving 12 bases between. CDR3 amino acids: CASSFMAGGTQYF. In nucleotides, the CDR3 is TGTGCCAGCAGTTTTATGGCGGGCGGTACGCAGTATTTT.

The chain couples TRBV7-9 to TRBJ2-3; 8 bases fit TRBD2. Trimming took 5 bases from V and 6 from J; bases not matched to a gene: 4. CDR1 SEHNR and CDR2 FQNEAQ come from the germline V gene (reference sequence). The CDR3 consists of 13 residues. The CDR3: CASSRLAFDTQYF. CDR3 sequence (DNA): TGTGCCAGCAGCCGACTAGCGTTTGATACGCAGTATTTT.

This clonotype appeared a few times. The chain is built from TRBV5-1 and TRBJ2-3, with TRBD2 matching 11 bases. The CDR3 is made up of 16 amino acids. Looked up from germline, CDR1 is SGHRS and CDR2 is YFSETQ. Unmatched junction bases numbered 6, after V lost 4 bases and J lost 2 bases. This CDR3 is CASSKPGLAATDTQYF. The CDR3 nucleotides read TGCGCCAGCAGCAAGCCGGGACTAGCGGCCACAGATACGCAGTATTTT.

This clonotype showed up just a few times. The CDR3 loop reads CSVAGSSYNEQFF. In DNA form, the CDR3 reads TGCAGCGTTGCCGGTAGCTCCTACAATGAGCAGTTCTTC. The chain carries TRBV29-1 and TRBJ2-1; D not certain. The CDR3 has 13 amino acids. The germline V and J ends were trimmed by 4 bases and 0 bases, with 7 bases remaining between them. Germline loops: CDR1 SQVTM, CDR2 ANQGSEA.

The CDR3: CSARDQAWSYEQYF. The CDR3 bases are TGCAGTGCTAGAGATCAAGCCTGGTCCTACGAGCAGTACTTC. The chain carries TRBV20-1 and TRBJ2-7; no firm D call. The CDR3 extends over 14 amino acids. Germline CDR1 and CDR2: DFQATT and SNEGSKA (reference sequence). V lost 0 bases to trimming and J lost 1 base, with 10 bases between them.

The table lists this clonotype with a few counts. J is TRBJ2-1 and V is TRBV29-1; weak D call: TRBD1 (5 bases). The V end lost 4 bases, the J end lost 0 bases, and 10 bases lay between the germline ends. Germline V CDR1 and CDR2: SQVTM, ANQGSEA. This CDR3 has 14 residues. The CDR3 DNA sequence: TGCAGCGTTGCAATCAGGGTCTCCTACAATGAGCAGTTCTTC. It encodes CSVAIRVSYNEQFF.

This clonotype came up a few times. This chain joins TRBV28 and TRBJ1-1; D remains ambiguous. V lost 6 bases to trimming and J lost 3 bases, with 8 bases between them. Germline CDR1 MDHEN, CDR2 SYDVKM. CDR3 length: 12 amino acids. The CDR3 region has the DNA TGTGCCAGCAGCGGCCAGTACACTGAAGCTTTCTTT. Encoded protein: CASSGQYTEAFF.

The CDR3: CASSPPGKRGSYEQYF. In DNA, the CDR3 is TGTGCCAGCTCACCGCCCGGGAAGAGGGGCTCCTACGAGCAGTACTTC. The chain recombines TRBV18 with TRBJ2-7; D may correspond to TRBD1 or TRBD2 (5 bases each). The V gene lost 3 bases and the J gene lost 0 bases, with 15 bases spanning the gap. CDR3 length: 16 amino acids. CDR1 is KGHSH and CDR2 is LQKENI in the germline V gene.

This clonotype has just a few counts. The chain is built from TRBV6-4 and TRBJ2-1; a possible D gene is TRBD1 (7 bases). V was shortened by 9 bases and J by 7 bases, with 16 bases between the two germline ends. Looked up from germline, CDR1 is MRHNA and CDR2 is SNTAGT. The length of the CDR3 is 13 residues. Here the CDR3 DNA reads TGTGCCAGAATAGAGGAGGGGGCTAATGAGCAGTTCTTC. It is translated as CARIEEGANEQFF.

J is TRBJ2-7 and V is TRBV6-6; D is possibly TRBD1 (6 bases). The V and J ends lost 6 bases and 4 bases respectively, with 13 bases between them. Germline CDR1 MNHNY, CDR2 SVGAGI (reference sequence). The CDR3 spans 13 residues. CDR3 DNA sequence: TGTGCCAGCAGCACGAGGGGGATTTACGAGCAGTACTTC. Translation gives CASSTRGIYEQYF.

The J gene is TRBJ1-2, the V gene TRBV30, with 8 bases lining up with TRBD1. The V and J ends lost 1 base and 5 bases, in that order; junction bases with no gene match: 3. Germline values: CDR1 GTSNPN, CDR2 SVGIG (reference sequence). This CDR3 has 13 amino acids. DNA of the CDR3: TGTGCCTGGAGTGATGGGACAGGTTATGGCTACACCTTC. This encodes CAWSDGTGYGYTF.

This clonotype was counted between two and nine times. As DNA, the CDR3 is TGTGCCAACTCGGTCCAAGAGACCCAGTACTTC. Translation: CANSVQETQYF. This chain joins TRBV2 and TRBJ2-5; no reliable D call. With 10 bases removed from V and 1 base from J, the gap between germline ends came to 7 bases. The CDR3 length is 11 residues. CDR1 SNHLY and CDR2 FYNNEI come from the germline V gene.

Here the CDR3 reads CASSPRRRTYEQYF. The CDR3 DNA reads as TGTGCCAGCAGTCCCCGACGGAGGACCTACGAGCAGTACTTC. The chain uses TRBV12-3 or TRBV12-4 and TRBJ2-7, with D perhaps TRBD2 (5 bases). CDR3 length: 14 amino acids. Trimming stripped 5 bases from V and 2 bases from J, with 13 bases between.

The table lists this clonotype with a few counts. J is TRBJ2-3 and V is TRBV5-1; a weak D match, TRBD2 (6 bases). Trimming took 4 bases from V and 0 from J, leaving 15 bases between them. Germline V gene sequence: CDR1 SGHRS, CDR2 YFSETQ. The CDR3 loop spans 16 amino acids. The CDR3 protein is CASSPGLFQSTDTQYF. Here the CDR3 DNA reads TGCGCCAGCAGCCCGGGACTGTTTCAGAGCACAGATACGCAGTATTTT.

This clonotype was detected a few times. The rearrangement joins TRBV12-3 or TRBV12-4 to TRBJ1-6; D might be TRBD1 (5 bases). V was cut by 6 bases and J by 5 bases, with 11 bases left in between. This CDR3 contains 14 residues. The CDR3 is CASRSGTDNSPLHF. CDR3 coding DNA: TGTGCCAGCAGGTCAGGGACGGATAATTCACCCCTCCACTTT.

This clonotype appeared a few times. V usage is TRBV25-1 and J usage is TRBJ2-1; D might be TRBD1 or TRBD2, each matching 5 bases. Germline CDR1 and CDR2: MGHDK and SYGVNS. The CDR3 totals 16 residues. V dropped 3 bases and J dropped 4 bases, with 16 bases sitting between them. The CDR3 protein is CASSDLGAIGYNEQFF. The CDR3 nucleotides are TGTGCCAGCAGTGACCTCGGGGCCATTGGGTACAATGAGCAGTTCTTC.

This clonotype was seen a handful of times. The CDR3 loop is CASSLNRGTVNYGYTF. The CDR3 DNA follows: TGTGCCAGCAGCTTAAATCGCGGGACGGTCAACTATGGCTACACCTTC. V usage is TRBV7-9 and J usage is TRBJ1-2; maybe TRBD1 (5 bases). There are 16 residues in the CDR3. Trimming removed 2 bases at V and 2 bases at J, with 15 bases between. Germline CDR1 SEHNR, CDR2 FQNEAQ (reference sequence).